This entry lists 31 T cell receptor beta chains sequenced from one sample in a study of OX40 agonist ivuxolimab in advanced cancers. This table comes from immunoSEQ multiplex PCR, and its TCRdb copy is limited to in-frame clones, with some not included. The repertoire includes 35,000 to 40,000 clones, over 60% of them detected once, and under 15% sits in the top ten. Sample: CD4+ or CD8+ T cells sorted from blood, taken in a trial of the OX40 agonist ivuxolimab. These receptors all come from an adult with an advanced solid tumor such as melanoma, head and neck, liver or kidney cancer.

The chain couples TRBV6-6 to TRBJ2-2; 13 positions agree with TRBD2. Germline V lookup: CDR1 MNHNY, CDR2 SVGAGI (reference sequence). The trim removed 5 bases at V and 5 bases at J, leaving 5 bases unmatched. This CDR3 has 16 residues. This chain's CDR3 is CASSTTSGRGTGELFF. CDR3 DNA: TGTGCCAGCAGTACAACTAGCGGGAGGGGGACCGGGGAGCTGTTTTTT.

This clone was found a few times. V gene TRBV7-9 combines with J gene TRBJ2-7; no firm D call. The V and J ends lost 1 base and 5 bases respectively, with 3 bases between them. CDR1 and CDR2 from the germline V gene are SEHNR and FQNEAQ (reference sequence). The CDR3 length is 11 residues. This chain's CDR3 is CASSLENEQYF. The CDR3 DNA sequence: TGTGCCAGCAGCTTAGAAAACGAGCAGTACTTC.

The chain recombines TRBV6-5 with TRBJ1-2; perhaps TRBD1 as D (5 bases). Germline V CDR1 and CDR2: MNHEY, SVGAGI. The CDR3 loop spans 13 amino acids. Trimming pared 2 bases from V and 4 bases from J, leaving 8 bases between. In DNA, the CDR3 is TGTGCCAGCAGTTACGGGGGTACCTATGGCTACACCTTC. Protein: CASSYGGTYGYTF.

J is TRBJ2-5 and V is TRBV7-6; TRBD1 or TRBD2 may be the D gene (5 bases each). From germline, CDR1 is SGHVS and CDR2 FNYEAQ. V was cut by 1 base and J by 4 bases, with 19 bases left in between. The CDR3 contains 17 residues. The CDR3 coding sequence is TGTGCCAGCAGCTTAGGTGGGGGAAGGCTGATTGCAGAGACCCAGTACTTC. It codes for CASSLGGGRLIAETQYF.

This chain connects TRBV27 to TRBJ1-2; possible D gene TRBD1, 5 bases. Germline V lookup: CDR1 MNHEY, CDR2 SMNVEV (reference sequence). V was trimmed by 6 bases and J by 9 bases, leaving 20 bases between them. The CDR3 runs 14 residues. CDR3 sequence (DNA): TGTGCCAGCAGCTCCGGGACGGGCAGTTCGAGCTACACCTTC. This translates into CASSSGTGSSSYTF.

The CDR3 DNA follows: TGTGCCAGCAGTTATCAGGGGAGCTACGAGCAGTACTTC. Protein sequence: CASSYQGSYEQYF. The chain joins TRBV6-6 to TRBJ2-7; D may be TRBD1 (6 bases). V lost 3 bases to trimming and J lost 3 bases, with 9 bases between them. The CDR3 spans 13 residues. Germline V lookup: CDR1 MNHNY, CDR2 SVGAGI (reference sequence).

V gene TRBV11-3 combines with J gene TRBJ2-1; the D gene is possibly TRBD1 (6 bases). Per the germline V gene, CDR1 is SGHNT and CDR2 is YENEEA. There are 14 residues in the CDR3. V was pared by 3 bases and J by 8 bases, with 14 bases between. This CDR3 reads CASSLEARGDEQFF. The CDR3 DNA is TGTGCCAGCAGCTTGGAAGCCAGGGGCGATGAGCAGTTCTTC.

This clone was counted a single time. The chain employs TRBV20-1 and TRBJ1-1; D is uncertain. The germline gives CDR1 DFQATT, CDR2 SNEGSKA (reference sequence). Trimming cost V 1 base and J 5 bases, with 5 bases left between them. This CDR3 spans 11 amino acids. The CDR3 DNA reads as TGCAGTGCTAGAGTACGGACTGAAGCTTTCTTT. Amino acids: CSARVRTEAFF.

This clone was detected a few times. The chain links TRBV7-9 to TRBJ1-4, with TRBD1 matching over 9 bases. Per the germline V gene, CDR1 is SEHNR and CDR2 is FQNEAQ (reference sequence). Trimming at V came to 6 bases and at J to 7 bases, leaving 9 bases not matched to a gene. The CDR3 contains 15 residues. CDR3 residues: CASRNDRGRLEKLFF. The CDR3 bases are TGTGCCAGCAGGAATGACAGGGGGAGGCTTGAAAAACTGTTTTTT.

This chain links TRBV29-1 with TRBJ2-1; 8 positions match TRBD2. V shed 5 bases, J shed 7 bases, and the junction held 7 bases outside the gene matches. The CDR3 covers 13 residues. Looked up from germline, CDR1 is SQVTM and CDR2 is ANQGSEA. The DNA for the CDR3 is TGCAGCGTTTTTCAGCGGGAGAATAATGAGCAGTTCTTC. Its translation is CSVFQRENNEQFF.

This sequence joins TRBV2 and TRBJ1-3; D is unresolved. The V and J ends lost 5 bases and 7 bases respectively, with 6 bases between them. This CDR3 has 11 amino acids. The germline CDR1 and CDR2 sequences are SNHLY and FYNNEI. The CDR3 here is CASSYGNTIYF. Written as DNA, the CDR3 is TGTGCCAGCAGTTACGGGAACACCATATATTTT.

This chain's CDR3 is CASKGGLAGATGELFF. The CDR3 DNA reads TGTGCCAGCAAGGGGGGACTAGCGGGAGCCACCGGGGAGCTGTTTTTT. V usage is TRBV2 and J usage is TRBJ2-2; the match to TRBD2 covers 14 bases. Germline CDR1 is SNHLY and CDR2 is FYNNEI. The CDR3 is 16 residues long. Losses at the gene ends were 7 bases for V and 4 bases for J; bases not matched to a gene: 5.

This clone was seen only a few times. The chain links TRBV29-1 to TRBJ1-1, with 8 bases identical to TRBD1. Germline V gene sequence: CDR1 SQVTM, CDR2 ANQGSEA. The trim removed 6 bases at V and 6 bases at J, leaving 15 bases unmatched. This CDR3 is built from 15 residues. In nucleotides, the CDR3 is TGCAGCGTCGCCCGCGGGACAGGCAGTCTGTCTGAAGCTTTCTTT. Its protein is CSVARGTGSLSEAFF.

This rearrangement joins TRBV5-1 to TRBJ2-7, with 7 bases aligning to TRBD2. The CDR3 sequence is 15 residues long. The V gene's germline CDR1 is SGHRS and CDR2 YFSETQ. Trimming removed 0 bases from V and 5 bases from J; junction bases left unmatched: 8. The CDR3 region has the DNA TGCGCCAGCAGCTTGGGGGGAGCGGGGAAGAACGAGCAGTACTTC. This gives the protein CASSLGGAGKNEQYF.

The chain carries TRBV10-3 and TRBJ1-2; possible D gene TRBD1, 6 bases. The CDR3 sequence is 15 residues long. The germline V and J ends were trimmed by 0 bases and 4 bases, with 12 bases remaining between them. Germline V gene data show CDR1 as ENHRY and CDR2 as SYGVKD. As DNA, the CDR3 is TGTGCCATCAGTGAGTCAGAACAGGGTACCTATGGCTACACCTTC. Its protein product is CAISESEQGTYGYTF.

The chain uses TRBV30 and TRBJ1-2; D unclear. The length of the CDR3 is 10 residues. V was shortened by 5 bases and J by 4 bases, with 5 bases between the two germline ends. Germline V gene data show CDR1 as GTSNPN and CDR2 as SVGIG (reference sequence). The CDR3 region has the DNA TGTGCCTGGGGGGTCTATGGCTACACCTTC. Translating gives CAWGVYGYTF.

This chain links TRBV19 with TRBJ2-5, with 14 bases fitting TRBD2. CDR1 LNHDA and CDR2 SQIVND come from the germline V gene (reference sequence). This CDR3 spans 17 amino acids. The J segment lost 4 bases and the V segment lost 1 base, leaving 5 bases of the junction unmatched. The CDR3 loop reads CASSIGTSGRPRETQYF. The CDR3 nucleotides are TGTGCCAGTAGTATAGGGACTAGCGGGAGGCCAAGAGAGACCCAGTACTTC.

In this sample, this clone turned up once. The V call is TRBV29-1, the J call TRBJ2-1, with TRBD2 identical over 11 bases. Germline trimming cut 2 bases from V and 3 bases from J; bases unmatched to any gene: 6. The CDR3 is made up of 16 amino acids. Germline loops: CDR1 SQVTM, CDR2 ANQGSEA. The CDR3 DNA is TGCAGCGTTGAATGGGCGACTAGCGGGATCTACAATGAGCAGTTCTTC. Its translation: CSVEWATSGIYNEQFF.

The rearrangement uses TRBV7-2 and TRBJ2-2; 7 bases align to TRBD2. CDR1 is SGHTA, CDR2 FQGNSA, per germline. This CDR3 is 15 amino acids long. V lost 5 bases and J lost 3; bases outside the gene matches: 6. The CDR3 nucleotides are TGTGCCAGCAGCCCCCGGGCGGGGGACACCGGGGAGCTGTTTTTT. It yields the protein CASSPRAGDTGELFF.

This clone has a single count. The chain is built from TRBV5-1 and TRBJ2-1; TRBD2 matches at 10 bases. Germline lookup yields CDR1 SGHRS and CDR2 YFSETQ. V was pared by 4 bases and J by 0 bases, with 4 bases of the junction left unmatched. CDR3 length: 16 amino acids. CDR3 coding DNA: TGCGCCAGCAGCCCCCCTAGCGGGAGCTCCTACAATGAGCAGTTCTTC. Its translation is CASSPPSGSSYNEQFF.

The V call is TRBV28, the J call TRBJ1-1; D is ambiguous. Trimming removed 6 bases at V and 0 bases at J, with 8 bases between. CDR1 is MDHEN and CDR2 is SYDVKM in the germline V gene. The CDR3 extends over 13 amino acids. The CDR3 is CASSLPLNTEAFF. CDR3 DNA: TGTGCCAGCAGCCTGCCCCTGAACACTGAAGCTTTCTTT.

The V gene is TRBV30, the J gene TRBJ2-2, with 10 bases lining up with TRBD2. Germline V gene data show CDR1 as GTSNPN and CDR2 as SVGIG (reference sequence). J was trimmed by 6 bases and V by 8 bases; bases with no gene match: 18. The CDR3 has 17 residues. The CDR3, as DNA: TGTGCCGGTAAACCCCCAACACTAGCGGGATCTCCCGGGGAGCTGTTTTTT. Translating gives CAGKPPTLAGSPGELFF.

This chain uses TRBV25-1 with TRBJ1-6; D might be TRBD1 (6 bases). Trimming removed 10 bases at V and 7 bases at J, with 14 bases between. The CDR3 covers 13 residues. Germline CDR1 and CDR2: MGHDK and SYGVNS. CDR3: CAIGEGGNSPLHF. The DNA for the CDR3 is TGTGCCATCGGGGAGGGGGGAAATTCACCCCTCCACTTT. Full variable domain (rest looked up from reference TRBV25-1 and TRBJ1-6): EADIYQTPRYLVIGTGKKITLECSQTMGHDKMYWYQQDPGMELHLIHYSYGVNSTEKGDLSSESTVSRIRTEHFPLTLESARPSHTSQYLCAIGEGGNSPLHFGNGTRLTVT.

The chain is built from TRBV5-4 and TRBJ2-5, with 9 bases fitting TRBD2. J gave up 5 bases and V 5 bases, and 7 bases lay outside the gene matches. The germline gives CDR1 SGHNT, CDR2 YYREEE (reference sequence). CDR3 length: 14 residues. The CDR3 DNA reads TGTGCCAGCAGGCCGGGACTAGCTGGGGAGACCCAGTACTTC. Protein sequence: CASRPGLAGETQYF.

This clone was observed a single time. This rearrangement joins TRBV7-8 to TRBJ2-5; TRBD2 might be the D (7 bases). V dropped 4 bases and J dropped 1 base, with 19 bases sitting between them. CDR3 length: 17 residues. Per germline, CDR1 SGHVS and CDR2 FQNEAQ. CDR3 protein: CASSSYRGREFQETQYF. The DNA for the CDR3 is TGTGCCAGCAGCTCTTATCGGGGGCGGGAGTTCCAAGAGACCCAGTACTTC.

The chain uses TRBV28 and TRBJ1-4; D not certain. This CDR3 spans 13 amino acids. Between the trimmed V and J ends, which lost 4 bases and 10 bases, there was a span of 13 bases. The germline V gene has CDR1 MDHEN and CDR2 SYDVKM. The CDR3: CASSSTATRKLFF. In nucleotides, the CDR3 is TGTGCCAGCAGTTCTACGGCCACCCGAAAACTGTTTTTT.

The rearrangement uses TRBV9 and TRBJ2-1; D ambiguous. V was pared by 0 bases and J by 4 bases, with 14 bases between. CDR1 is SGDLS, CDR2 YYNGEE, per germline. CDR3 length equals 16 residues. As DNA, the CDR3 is TGTGCCAGCAGCGTAGCTGGTGGCGGAGAATACAATGAGCAGTTCTTC. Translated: CASSVAGGGEYNEQFF.

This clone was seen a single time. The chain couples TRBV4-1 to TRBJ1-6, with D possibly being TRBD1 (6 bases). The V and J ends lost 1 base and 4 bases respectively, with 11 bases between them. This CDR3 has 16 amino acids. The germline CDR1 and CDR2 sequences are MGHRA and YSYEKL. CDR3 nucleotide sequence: TGCGCCAGCAGCCAAGTGGACGACAGGTATAATTCACCCCTCCACTTT. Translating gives CASSQVDDRYNSPLHF.

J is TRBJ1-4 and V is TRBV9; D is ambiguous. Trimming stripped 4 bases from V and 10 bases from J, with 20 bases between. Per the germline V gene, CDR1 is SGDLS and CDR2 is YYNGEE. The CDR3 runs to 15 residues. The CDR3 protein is CASSISGRLPGKLFF. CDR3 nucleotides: TGTGCCAGCAGCATTTCGGGTCGCCTTCCAGGAAAACTGTTTTTT. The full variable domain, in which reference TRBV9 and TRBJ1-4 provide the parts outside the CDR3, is DSGVTQTPKHLITATGQRVTLRCSPRSGDLSVYWYQQSLDQGLQFLIQYYNGEERAKGNILERFSAQQFPDLHSELNLSSLELGDSALYFCASSISGRLPGKLFFGSGTQLSVL.

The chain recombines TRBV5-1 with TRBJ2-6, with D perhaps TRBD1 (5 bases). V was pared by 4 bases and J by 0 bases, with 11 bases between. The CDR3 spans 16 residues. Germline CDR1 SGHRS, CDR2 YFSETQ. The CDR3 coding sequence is TGCGCCAGCAGCCCGCAGGGTAACTCTGGGGCCAACGTCCTGACTTTC. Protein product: CASSPQGNSGANVLTF.

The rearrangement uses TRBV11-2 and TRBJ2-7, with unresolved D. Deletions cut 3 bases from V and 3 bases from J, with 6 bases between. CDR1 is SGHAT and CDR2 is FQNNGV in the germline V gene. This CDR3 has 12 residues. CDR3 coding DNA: TGTGCCAGCAGCTTCGGCCTCTACGAGCAGTACTTC. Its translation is CASSFGLYEQYF.